This TCR beta chain was retrieved from a study of blood T cell repertoires in COVID-19. Study at large: Acute and convalescent COVID-19 specimens originated in the United States, Italy and Spain. Sources were T cells, B-cell-depleted T cells, or PBMCs; the material itself was cDNA or gDNA.

As processed by the authors: Amplifying reference gene primers gave estimates of nucleated cell counts. Some clones are missing from TCRdb's copy, which holds only in-frame ones; the method was immunoSEQ multiplex PCR. V and J calls plus clone size are reproduced from that table; the DNA served to infer D and trimming. This table holds fewer than 65,000 clones, around 80% found once. The clonotype was recovered from a man aged 55 to 70 with acute or convalescent COVID-19. Sample: peripheral blood.

The CDR3 nucleotides read TGTGCCAGCAGGACCCGGACAGGCAACTCCTACGAGCAGTACTTC. Translating gives CASRTRTGNSYEQYF. This chain connects TRBV2 to TRBJ2-7; TRBD1 agrees at 7 bases. This CDR3 spans 15 amino acids. Germline lookup yields CDR1 SNHLY and CDR2 FYNNEI. V lost 6 bases, J lost 0 bases, and 8 bases stayed unmatched.